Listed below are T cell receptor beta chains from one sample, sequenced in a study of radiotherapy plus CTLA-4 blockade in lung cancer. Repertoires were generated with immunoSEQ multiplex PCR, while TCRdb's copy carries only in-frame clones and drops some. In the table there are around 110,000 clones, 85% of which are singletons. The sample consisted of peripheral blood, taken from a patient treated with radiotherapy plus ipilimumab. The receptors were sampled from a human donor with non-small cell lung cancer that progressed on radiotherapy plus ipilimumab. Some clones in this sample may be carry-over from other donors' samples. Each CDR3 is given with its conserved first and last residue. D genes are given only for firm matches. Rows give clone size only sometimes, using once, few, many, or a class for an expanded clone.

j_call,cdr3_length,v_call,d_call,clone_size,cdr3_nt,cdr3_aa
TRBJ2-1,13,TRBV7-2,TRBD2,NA,TGTGCCAGCAGTGGACTAGCGGCGGGTGAGCAGTTCTTC,CASSGLAAGEQFF
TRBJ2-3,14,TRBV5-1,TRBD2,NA,TGCGCCAGCAGCATCAGGGAGGGCGCAGATACGCAGTATTTT,CASSIREGADTQYF
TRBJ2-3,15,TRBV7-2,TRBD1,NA,TGTGCCAGCGGACTCGGACAGGTTCGGACAGATACGCAGTATTTT,CASGLGQVRTDTQYF
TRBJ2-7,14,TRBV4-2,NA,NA,TGTGCCAGCAGCCAAGATAGCAGGGACTACGAGCAGTACTTC,CASSQDSRDYEQYF
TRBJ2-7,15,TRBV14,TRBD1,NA,TGTGCCAGCAGCCAAGGTGACAGGGGGCTTAAAGAGCAGTACTTC,CASSQGDRGLKEQYF
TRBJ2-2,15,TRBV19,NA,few,TGTGCCAGTAGCGGAAATCCACAGGGCACCGGGGAGCTGTTTTTT,CASSGNPQGTGELFF
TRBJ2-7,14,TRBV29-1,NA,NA,TGCAGCGCCGCCCCGCAGGGGAGCTCCTACGAGCAGTACTTC,CSAAPQGSSYEQYF
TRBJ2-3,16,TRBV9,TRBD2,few,TGTGCCAGCAGCCCCCGGGGTAGCGGGGTGGCCGATACGCAGTATTTT,CASSPRGSGVADTQYF
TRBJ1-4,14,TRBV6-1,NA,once,TGTGCCAGCAGCGGGGATAGGGTTGATGAAAAACTGTTTTTT,CASSGDRVDEKLFF
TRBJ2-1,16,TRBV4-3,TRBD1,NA,TGCGCCAGCAGCCAGCGACCGGGACAGGGGGAGTATGAGCAGTTCTTC,CASSQRPGQGEYEQFF
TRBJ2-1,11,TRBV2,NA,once,TGTGCCACCACGTTAAATGGTGAGCAGTTCTTC,CATTLNGEQFF
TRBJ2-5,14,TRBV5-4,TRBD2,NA,TGTGCCAGCAGCGAAACGGGGGGGCAAGAGACCCAGTACTTC,CASSETGGQETQYF
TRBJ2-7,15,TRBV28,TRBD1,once,TGTGCCAGCAGGGGCGGGACAGGGGGGTCCTACGAGCAGTACTTC,CASRGGTGGSYEQYF
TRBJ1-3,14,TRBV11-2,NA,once,TGTGCCAGCAGCTTGGATCACTCTGGAAACACCATATATTTT,CASSLDHSGNTIYF
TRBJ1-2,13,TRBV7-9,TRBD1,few,TGTGCCAGCAGCGGAACAGGGGGTTATGGCTACACCTTC,CASSGTGGYGYTF
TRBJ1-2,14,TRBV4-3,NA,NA,TGCGCCAGCAGCCAAGATCAGGGTACCTATGGCTACACCTTC,CASSQDQGTYGYTF
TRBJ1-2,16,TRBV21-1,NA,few,TGTGCCAGTAGACCCTCGCCCAGGGGGCGTTTTTCTGGCTACACCTTC,CASRPSPRGRFSGYTF
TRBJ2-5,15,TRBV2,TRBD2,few,TGTGCCAGCAGTGTTAGCGGGGGGTCCCAAGAGACCCAGTACTTC,CASSVSGGSQETQYF
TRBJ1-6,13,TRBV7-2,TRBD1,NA,TGTGCTGGGGCCGGACAGGGTTATTCACCCCTCCACTTT,CAGAGQGYSPLHF
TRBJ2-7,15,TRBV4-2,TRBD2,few,TGTGCCAGCAGCCAAGATCGCGGGGGGGCCTACGAGCAGTACTTC,CASSQDRGGAYEQYF
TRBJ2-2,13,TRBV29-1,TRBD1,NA,TGCAGCGTCCGGGACAGATACACCGGGGAGCTGTTTTTT,CSVRDRYTGELFF
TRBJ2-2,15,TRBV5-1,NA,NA,TGCGCCAGCAGCCCAGGACAGACGAACACCGGGGAGCTGTTTTTT,CASSPGQTNTGELFF
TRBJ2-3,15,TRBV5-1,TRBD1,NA,TGCGCCAGCAGCTTTGGCGACAGGGACACAGATACGCAGTATTTT,CASSFGDRDTDTQYF
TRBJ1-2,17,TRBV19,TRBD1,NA,TGTGCCAGTATTGATTCGGGGACAGTCGGGGCTAACTATGGCTACACCTTC,CASIDSGTVGANYGYTF
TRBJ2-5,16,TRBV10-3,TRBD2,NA,TGTGCCATCAGGACGGGACTAGCGGGAGCCGAAGAGACCCAGTACTTC,CAIRTGLAGAEETQYF
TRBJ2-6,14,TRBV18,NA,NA,TGTGCCAGCTCACCTAACTCTGGGGCCAACGTCCTGACTTTC,CASSPNSGANVLTF
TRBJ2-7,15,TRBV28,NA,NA,TGTGCCAGCGGCGCCGGGACTTCAAAATCCTACGAGCAGTACTTC,CASGAGTSKSYEQYF
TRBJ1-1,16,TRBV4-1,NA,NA,TGCGCCAGCAGCCAAGATACCGGGACACAGAGCAGAGAAGCTTTCTTT,CASSQDTGTQSREAFF
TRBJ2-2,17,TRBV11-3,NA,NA,TGTGCCAGCAGCTTAGGGGAAACGGGGCTGAACACCGGGGAGCTGTTTTTT,CASSLGETGLNTGELFF
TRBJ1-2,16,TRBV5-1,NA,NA,TGCGCCAGCAGCTCGCAGCCGAGCGCCGCCAACTATGGCTACACCTTC,CASSSQPSAANYGYTF